These T cell receptor beta chains were read from a single sample in a study of T-cell memory formation after mild COVID-19. MiXCR, run by TCRdb on the 5' RACE reads, gives a single entry per CDR3 protein. The sample holds about 88,000 distinct CDR3 sequences; roughly 25% are singletons and the top ten take approximately 45%. The specimen was PBMCs or a T cell subset sorted from them (not recorded which). The receptors stem from a man younger than 35 who had mild COVID-19 (a few samples of this study predate the infection). Cell type and time point are not known. CDR3s include the opening cysteine and the closing phenylalanine or tryptophan. The D gene is left open where the match is weak. A clone size is listed for some rows: how often the clone was seen (once, few, many), or a class if it is expanded.

V: TRBV5-1
D: NA
size: NA
J: TRBJ1-4
CDR3: CAPQPGGHTNEKLFF
DNA: TGCGCCCCACAGCCCGGGGGGCATACTAATGAAAAACTGTTTTTT

V: TRBV6-2/TRBV6-3
D: TRBD1
size: NA
J: TRBJ2-7
CDR3: CASSPGQKYEQYF
DNA: TGTGCCAGCAGTCCGGGACAGAAGTACGAGCAGTACTTC

V: TRBV7-2
D: NA
size: NA
J: TRBJ1-1
CDR3: CASIYGNTEAFF
DNA: TGTGCCAGCATATACGGCAACACTGAAGCTTTCTTT

V: TRBV10-2
D: NA
size: NA
J: TRBJ1-6
CDR3: CASSVLAPNNSPLHF
DNA: TGCGCCAGCAGTGTTCTTGCACCCAATAATTCACCCCTCCACTTT

V: TRBV6-2/TRBV6-3
D: NA
size: NA
J: TRBJ1-1
CDR3: CASSAAGLWDTEAFF
DNA: TGTGCCAGCAGTGCCGCGGGACTCTGGGACACTGAAGCTTTCTTT

V: TRBV2
D: NA
size: few
J: TRBJ2-1
CDR3: CASSGGGAGYNEQFF
DNA: TGTGCCAGCAGCGGCGGAGGGGCAGGATACAATGAGCAGTTCTTC

V: TRBV19
D: NA
size: NA
J: TRBJ2-5
CDR3: CASSIRAGNWAQYF
DNA: TGTGCCAGTAGTATCCGGGCGGGCAATTGGGCCCAGTACTTC

V: TRBV5-1
D: NA
size: few
J: TRBJ1-4
CDR3: CASSLAVGGKLFF
DNA: TGCGCCAGCAGCTTGGCCGTCGGGGGGAAACTGTTTTTT

V: TRBV7-9
D: NA
size: many
J: TRBJ1-1
CDR3: CASSLADATYRPFF
DNA: TGTGCCAGCAGCCTTGCCGACGCGACCTACCGGCCCTTCTTT

V: TRBV7-9
D: NA
size: NA
J: TRBJ1-2
CDR3: CASSSARSKTGSYGYTF
DNA: TGTGCCAGCAGCTCTGCTCGGAGTAAAACAGGGTCCTATGGCTACACCTTC

V: TRBV4-1
D: NA
size: few
J: TRBJ1-5
CDR3: CASSRAQNSNQPQHF
DNA: TGCGCCAGCAGCCGCGCCCAAAATAGCAATCAGCCCCAGCATTTT

V: TRBV5-1
D: TRBD2
size: many
J: TRBJ2-3
CDR3: CASRSLAGSTDTQYF
DNA: TGCGCCAGCAGGTCGTTAGCGGGGAGCACAGATACGCAGTATTTT

V: TRBV12-3/TRBV12-4
D: NA
size: NA
J: TRBJ2-7
CDR3: CASSPGALYEQYF
DNA: TGTGCCAGCAGTCCCGGGGCCTTATACGAGCAGTACTTC

V: TRBV7-3
D: TRBD1
size: few
J: TRBJ1-2
CDR3: CASSSGSGQNYGYTF
DNA: TGTGCCAGCAGCTCGGGGTCGGGACAGAACTATGGCTACACCTTC

V: TRBV10-3
D: TRBD1
size: NA
J: TRBJ2-6
CDR3: CAISEGTGAPSGANVLTF
DNA: TGTGCCATCAGTGAGGGGACAGGGGCCCCCTCTGGGGCCAACGTCCTGACTTTC

V: TRBV7-9
D: NA
size: many
J: TRBJ1-4
CDR3: CASSLVVPDPLHLATNEKLFF
DNA: TGTGCCAGCAGCTTAGTGGTCCCAGATCCTTTACACCTTGCAACTAATGAAAAACTGTTTTTT

V: TRBV4-1
D: TRBD2
size: few
J: TRBJ2-1
CDR3: CASSRNGGGRDNEQFF
DNA: TGCGCCAGCAGCCGCAACGGGGGGGGCCGGGACAATGAGCAGTTCTTC

V: TRBV7-2
D: TRBD2
size: NA
J: TRBJ2-3
CDR3: CASSLVSGGHSHTQYF
DNA: TGTGCCAGCAGCTTAGTTAGCGGGGGACATTCACATACGCAGTATTTT

V: TRBV20-1
D: TRBD1
size: NA
J: TRBJ1-2
CDR3: CSAPDRVGGYTF
DNA: TGCAGTGCCCCGGACAGGGTCGGTGGCTACACCTTC

V: TRBV7-3
D: NA
size: once
J: TRBJ1-2
CDR3: CASSTRDGSYGYTF
DNA: TGTGCCAGCAGCACACGGGACGGGTCCTATGGCTACACCTTC

V: TRBV12-3/TRBV12-4
D: NA
size: few
J: TRBJ1-6
CDR3: CASSLVNSPLHF
DNA: TGTGCCAGCAGTTTGGTTAATTCACCCCTCCACTTT

V: TRBV4-2
D: TRBD1
size: NA
J: TRBJ1-6
CDR3: CASSQETGTIPLHF
DNA: TGTGCCAGCAGCCAAGAGACAGGGACAATACCCCTCCACTTT